A selection of T cell receptor beta chains follows, all from one sample in a study of cytomegalovirus exposure and HLA in healthy donors. Profiling relied on immunoSEQ multiplex PCR, and the TCRdb table lists in-frame clones only, not all of them. Of over 110,000 clones in the sample, 82% were seen once. Sequencing used PBMCs. The receptors here all came from a male donor in good health and CMV-seronegative. Both conserved end residues are part of each CDR3. The order of the fields is clone size, V gene, D gene, J gene, CDR3 DNA, CDR3 protein. D genes are given only for firm matches. Size is omitted from some rows. Given values are once, few, many or a class for expanded clones.

-	TRBV7-9	-	TRBJ2-7	TGTGCCAGCAGCTTTTTTGATCAGGGAGGCGAGCAGTACTTC	CASSFFDQGGEQYF
-	TRBV5-4	-	TRBJ2-5	TGTGCCAGCAGCTTGGGAACAGTACAAGAGACCCAGTACTTC	CASSLGTVQETQYF
-	TRBV27	-	TRBJ1-3	TGTGCCAGCAGTTATAAGAGGGAAGGAAACACCATATATTTT	CASSYKREGNTIYF
-	TRBV7-3	TRBD1	TRBJ2-2	TGTGCCAGCACCAGGGACAGGGTGGACGGGGAGCTGTTTTTT	CASTRDRVDGELFF
-	TRBV10-3	-	TRBJ2-7	TGTGCCATCAGGACGCTCGGCGGCGAGCAGTACTTC	CAIRTLGGEQYF
-	TRBV2	-	TRBJ1-2	TGTGCCAGCAGGGCGGCAGCTAACTATGGCTACACCTTC	CASRAAANYGYTF
-	TRBV9	-	TRBJ1-5	TGTGCCAGCAACCGGGGGGATAGCAATCAGCCCCAGCATTTT	CASNRGDSNQPQHF
-	TRBV25-1	TRBD1	TRBJ1-1	TGTGCCAGCAGTGCCATTTTGACAGGGGGCGTCGGAAACACTGAAGCTTTCTTT	CASSAILTGGVGNTEAFF
-	TRBV28	-	TRBJ2-7	TGTGCCAGCAGTTTAAGTCCAGGGTTTAGGAACGAGCAGTACTTC	CASSLSPGFRNEQYF
-	TRBV14	-	TRBJ2-5	TGTGCCAGCAGCCAAGGGACAGTGTACCAAGAGACCCAGTACTTC	CASSQGTVYQETQYF
-	TRBV5-1	-	TRBJ2-1	TGCGCCAGCAGCTTGGGGGCGGAGCAGTTCTTC	CASSLGAEQFF
few	TRBV30	-	TRBJ1-2	TGTGCCTGGAGTGTCAACACCGCATCCTATGGCTACACCTTC	CAWSVNTASYGYTF
-	TRBV27	-	TRBJ1-1	TGTGCCAGCAGTTTAAAGGGGTTGAACACTGAAGCTTTCTTT	CASSLKGLNTEAFF
-	TRBV10-3	TRBD2	TRBJ2-2	TGTGCCACCTCCGGGAGGACGAACACCGGGGAGCTGTTTTTT	CATSGRTNTGELFF
-	TRBV2	-	TRBJ2-7	TGTGCCAGCAGTCCACCTGACGGGGGAACGCCCGAGTACGAGCAGTACTTC	CASSPPDGGTPEYEQYF
-	TRBV13	-	TRBJ2-1	TGTGCCAGCAGCTTAAACGGGGTATACAATGAGCAGTTCTTC	CASSLNGVYNEQFF
-	TRBV10-1	TRBD2	TRBJ2-1	TGCGCCAGCAGTGAGGTCGCTAGCGGGAGTAATGAGCAGTTCTTC	CASSEVASGSNEQFF
-	TRBV7-9	TRBD1	TRBJ1-2	TGTGCCAGCAGCTGGAGGACCACAGGGGAGGAGGGCTACACCTTC	CASSWRTTGEEGYTF
-	TRBV11-2	TRBD2	TRBJ2-2	TGTGCCAGCAGCCATACCACCGGGACTATCCCTAGGGACGGGGAGCTGTTTTTT	CASSHTTGTIPRDGELFF
-	TRBV6-5	-	TRBJ2-3	TGTGCCAGCAGTCCACAGCAGGTCTTATCGGATACGCAGTATTTT	CASSPQQVLSDTQYF
once	TRBV11-2	-	TRBJ2-2	TGTGCCAGCAGCCATACCGGGATAGTGCTGTTTTTT	CASSHTGIVLFF
-	TRBV6-5	-	TRBJ2-5	TGTGCCAGCAGTTACTCGAGGGGGGGGGAGACCCAGTACTTC	CASSYSRGGETQYF
-	TRBV12-5	TRBD2	TRBJ2-1	TGTGCTAGTGGTTTCGGACTAGCGGGCTCCTACAATGAGCAGTTCTTC	CASGFGLAGSYNEQFF
-	TRBV12-5	-	TRBJ2-3	TGTGCTAGTGGTTTGGTACTTGATCTCCGCACCCCGGGTACGCAGTATTTT	CASGLVLDLRTPGTQYF
-	TRBV11-2	-	TRBJ2-7	TGTGCCAGCAGCTCAGACAGTTACGAGCAGTACTTC	CASSSDSYEQYF
-	TRBV19	-	TRBJ2-2	TGTGCCAGTAGTCTAGCAGCCGGGGAGCTGTTTTTT	CASSLAAGELFF
-	TRBV6-5	-	TRBJ2-4	TGTGCCAGCAGCGGACAGCTGGGCAAAAACATTCAGTACTTC	CASSGQLGKNIQYF
-	TRBV7-2	-	TRBJ2-1	TGTGCCAGCAGCCCCGGACTTGGCTCCTACAATGAGCAGTTCTTC	CASSPGLGSYNEQFF